This T cell receptor beta chain was retrieved from a study of CD8+CD57+ T cells in acquired aplastic anemia. CD8+CD57+ cell expansion had been shown by flow cytometry in patients chosen for sequencing. This clonotype was detected ten times or more. The use of genomic DNA as template underpinned the TCR beta VDJ and CDR3 profiling. TCRdb processed the reads anew with MiXCR; each CDR3 protein has one entry. Of 160,000 or so distinct CDR3 sequences in the sample, less than 50% were seen once. Germline V gene lookup returns CDR1 SGHRS and CDR2 YFSETQ. Between the trimmed V and J ends, which lost 2 bases and 0 bases, there was a span of 7 bases. The CDR3 runs 14 residues.

This clonotype was sampled from a human donor with aplastic anemia. The source material was sorted CD4+, CD8+, or CD8+CD57+ T cells (not recorded which) from PBMCs. The genes are TRBV5-1 and TRBJ2-3, with D unresolved. As DNA, the CDR3 is TGCGCCAGCAGCTTAATTACTAGCACAGATACGCAGTATTTT. This codes for CASSLITSTDTQYF.